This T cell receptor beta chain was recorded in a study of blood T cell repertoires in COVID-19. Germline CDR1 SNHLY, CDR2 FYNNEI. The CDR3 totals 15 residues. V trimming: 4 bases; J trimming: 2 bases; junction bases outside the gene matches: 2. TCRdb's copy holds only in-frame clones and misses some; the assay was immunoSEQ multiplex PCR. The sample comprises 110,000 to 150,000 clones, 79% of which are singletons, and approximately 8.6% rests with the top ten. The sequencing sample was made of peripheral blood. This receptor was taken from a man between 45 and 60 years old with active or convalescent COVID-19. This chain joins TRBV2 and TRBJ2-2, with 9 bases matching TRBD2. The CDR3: CASSALAGNTGELFF. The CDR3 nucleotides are TGTGCCAGCAGTGCCCTAGCGGGAAACACCGGGGAGCTGTTTTTT. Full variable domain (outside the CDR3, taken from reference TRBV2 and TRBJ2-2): EPEVTQTPSHQVTQMGQEVILRCVPISNHLYFYWYRQILGQKVEFLVSFYNNEISEKSEIFDDQFSVERPDGSNFTLKIRSTKLEDSAMYFCASSALAGNTGELFFGEGSRLTVL.